A single sample is the source of the 16 T cell receptor beta chains below, sequenced in a study of blood T cell repertoires in COVID-19. Profiled with immunoSEQ multiplex PCR; TCRdb holds only in-frame clones, not every one. The top ten clones hold approximately 13% of a sample with roughly 250,000 clones, around four fifths of them seen once. The sample was peripheral blood. All receptors derive from a woman aged 60-75 years with active or convalescent COVID-19.

The chain has TRBV5-6 and TRBJ1-6; 8 bases fit TRBD1. The CDR3 spans 16 residues. V lost 4 bases, J lost 7 bases, and 10 bases stayed unmatched. The V gene's germline CDR1 is SGHDT and CDR2 YYEEEE. CDR3 loop: CASSTGGLIGNSPLHF. The CDR3 DNA is TGTGCCAGCAGCACAGGGGGTTTAATCGGAAATTCACCCCTCCACTTT. The variable domain in full, completed from reference TRBV5-6 and TRBJ1-6, reads DAGVTQSPTHLIKTRGQQVTLRCSPKSGHDTVSWYQQALGQGPQFIFQYYEEEERQRGNFPDRFSGHQFPNYSSELNVNALLLGDSALYLCASSTGGLIGNSPLHFGNGTRLTVT.

In this sample, this clone turned up a few times. Other DNA sequences within the sample encode an identical CDR3. The chain has TRBV11-2 and TRBJ2-7; D call uncertain. Germline CDR1 reads SGHAT; CDR2 reads FQNNGV. CDR3 length equals 12 residues. V was clipped by 5 bases and J by 3 bases, with 8 bases between them. CDR3 nucleotides: TGTGCCAGCAGCCCTGACATCTACGAGCAGTACTTC. Translation: CASSPDIYEQYF.

The chain uses TRBV19 and TRBJ2-3; 10 positions match TRBD1. With 3 bases clipped from V and 6 bases from J, the junction kept 3 bases outside the gene matches. The germline V gene encodes CDR1 LNHDA and CDR2 SQIVND (reference sequence). The CDR3 is 14 residues long. DNA for the CDR3: TGTGCCAGTAGTATCGGGACAGGGGTGGATACGCAGTATTTT. This gives the protein CASSIGTGVDTQYF.

V is TRBV19 and J is TRBJ1-6; 8 bases are a match to TRBD1. CDR1 and CDR2 from the germline V gene are LNHDA and SQIVND (reference sequence). Losses at the gene ends were 4 bases for V and 7 bases for J; bases not matched to a gene: 15. This CDR3 comprises 18 residues. The CDR3 DNA is TGTGCCAGTAGTAACCAAGTAGTTCGGACAGGGTCCAATTCACCCCTCCACTTT. Encoded protein: CASSNQVVRTGSNSPLHF. Complete variable domain (other parts from reference TRBV19 and TRBJ1-6): DGGITQSPKYLFRKEGQNVTLSCEQNLNHDAMYWYRQDPGQGLRLIYYSQIVNDFQKGDIAEGYSVSREKKESFPLTVTSAQKNPTAFYLCASSNQVVRTGSNSPLHFGNGTRLTVT.

The chain couples TRBV5-1 to TRBJ2-5; D may be TRBD2 (5 bases). The CDR3 has 15 amino acids. Looked up from germline, CDR1 is SGHRS and CDR2 is YFSETQ. The V end lost 4 bases, the J end lost 0 bases, and 13 bases lay between the germline ends. The CDR3 reads CASSEPAAYQETQYF. The CDR3 DNA reads as TGCGCCAGCAGCGAACCAGCGGCGTACCAAGAGACCCAGTACTTC.

V and J are TRBV6-2 or TRBV6-3 and TRBJ2-1, with 10 bases that match TRBD2. J gave up 9 bases and V 5 bases, and 7 bases lay outside the gene matches. Germline V gene data show CDR1 as MNHEY and CDR2 as SVGEGT. This CDR3 region has 14 residues. The CDR3 DNA sequence: TGTGCCAGCAGTGAGCGGGGGGGCTGGGGTGAGCAGTTCTTC. It encodes CASSERGGWGEQFF.

The sample holds one count of this clone. J is TRBJ2-2 and V is TRBV10-3, with 8 bases lining up with TRBD2. The trim removed 7 bases at V and 3 bases at J, leaving 7 bases unmatched. Germline V gene data show CDR1 as ENHRY and CDR2 as SYGVKD. The CDR3 has 15 amino acids. CDR3 in amino acids: CAITRGGQDTGELFF. CDR3 bases: TGTGCCATCACCCGCGGGGGGCAGGACACCGGGGAGCTGTTTTTT.

The CDR3 DNA follows: TGCGCCAGCAGCCAAGACCCGACAACGAACACTGAAGCTTTCTTT. This encodes CASSQDPTTNTEAFF. The chain joins TRBV4-3 to TRBJ1-1, with unresolved D. The ends were cut back, 0 bases at V and 1 base at J, with 9 bases in the middle. Germline CDR1 and CDR2: LGHNA and YSLEER. The CDR3 covers 15 residues.

CDR3 loop: CASSSLKTTGKGTEAFF. As DNA, the CDR3 is TGTGCCAGCAGCTCACTAAAGACCACAGGGAAGGGCACTGAAGCTTTCTTT. This chain links TRBV5-6 with TRBJ1-1, with a possible D match to TRBD1 (6 bases). Germline CDR1 and CDR2: SGHDT and YYEEEE. Trimming took off 3 bases at V and 4 bases at J, with 22 bases between the two ends. CDR3 length: 17 residues. The whole variable domain, remainder taken from reference TRBV5-6 and TRBJ1-1, is DAGVTQSPTHLIKTRGQQVTLRCSPKSGHDTVSWYQQALGQGPQFIFQYYEEEERQRGNFPDRFSGHQFPNYSSELNVNALLLGDSALYLCASSSLKTTGKGTEAFFGQGTRLTVV.

This clone showed up just a few times. The chain has TRBV25-1 and TRBJ1-4, with 9 bases identical to TRBD1. Germline V gene sequence: CDR1 MGHDK, CDR2 SYGVNS. The CDR3 sequence is 13 residues long. V trimming: 7 bases; J trimming: 6 bases; junction bases outside the gene matches: 3. CDR3 sequence (DNA): TGTGCCAGCACTAGGACAGGGGATGAAAAACTGTTTTTT. Residues: CASTRTGDEKLFF.

J is TRBJ1-2 and V is TRBV6-5; D remains ambiguous. Looked up from germline, CDR1 is MNHEY and CDR2 is SVGAGI. CDR3 length equals 15 residues. V lost 2 bases to trimming and J lost 0 bases, with 10 bases between them. Written as DNA, the CDR3 is TGTGCCAGCAGTTACGCGCCTCGGGCTAACTATGGCTACACCTTC. As protein: CASSYAPRANYGYTF.

The chain employs TRBV14 and TRBJ2-7, with a weak D call TRBD2 (6 bases). The germline gives CDR1 SGHDN, CDR2 FVKESK. V lost 2 bases and J 9 bases, leaving 14 bases between the germline ends. The CDR3 runs to 13 residues. This CDR3 is CASSQNPYGGQYF. The CDR3 DNA reads TGTGCCAGCAGCCAAAACCCCTACGGGGGGCAGTACTTC. Using reference TRBV14 and TRBJ2-7 for the parts outside the CDR3, the full variable domain is EAGVTQFPSHSVIEKGQTVTLRCDPISGHDNLYWYRRVMGKEIKFLLHFVKESKQDESGMPNNRFLAERTGGTYSTLKVQPAELEDSGVYFCASSQNPYGGQYFGPGTRLTVT.

This clone came up once. The V gene is TRBV5-1, the J gene TRBJ1-6; tentatively, D is TRBD1 (5 bases). The CDR3 runs 15 residues. V was cut by 6 bases and J by 2 bases, with 12 bases left in between. The germline V gene encodes CDR1 SGHRS and CDR2 YFSETQ. This CDR3 reads CASTLEGPYNSPLHF. CDR3 DNA: TGCGCCAGCACCCTGGAGGGGCCCTATAATTCACCCCTCCACTTT.

The J gene is TRBJ1-4, the V gene TRBV16; no firm D call. CDR1 KGHSY and CDR2 FQNENV come from the germline V gene. CDR3 length equals 14 residues. The ends were cut back, 0 bases at V and 7 bases at J, with 9 bases in the middle. Here the CDR3 DNA reads TGTGCCAGCAGCCAATCCCCAACGGTTGAAAAACTGTTTTTT. It specifies CASSQSPTVEKLFF. The full variable domain, with the rest looked up from reference TRBV16 and TRBJ1-4, is GEEVAQTPKHLVRGEGQKAKLYCAPIKGHSYVFWYQQVLKNEFKFLISFQNENVFDETGMPKERFSAKCLPNSPCSLEIQATKLEDSAVYFCASSQSPTVEKLFFGSGTQLSVL.

The gene calls are TRBV6-5 and TRBJ1-3; D is unclear. The CDR3 has 14 residues. Germline V gives CDR1 MNHEY, CDR2 SVGAGI. Trimming shortened V by 5 bases and J by 3 bases, and 11 bases separated the two germline ends. DNA of the CDR3: TGTGCCAGCAGTCCCTGGACTGGTGGAAACACCATATATTTT. As protein: CASSPWTGGNTIYF.

The chain carries TRBV6-5 and TRBJ1-6, with 9 bases fitting TRBD1. The CDR3 runs 14 residues. V shed 3 bases, J shed 9 bases, and the junction held 3 bases outside the gene matches. Germline values: CDR1 MNHEY, CDR2 SVGAGI. This chain's CDR3 is CASSYRQGGSPLHF. The CDR3 DNA sequence: TGTGCCAGCAGTTATCGACAGGGGGGTTCACCCCTCCACTTT.